Below, 4 T cell receptor beta chains from the same sample are listed, as sequenced in a study of post-analysis software for immune sequencing data. Study-wide findings and caveats: Controls had lower frequencies than patients of about 5 TRBV segments, which included TRBV5-6, TRBV5-1 and TRBV20-1.

These receptors have no known antigen. Libraries were made from TCR beta cDNA, and they carried unique molecular identifiers. TCRdb re-called the PCR reads with MiXCR, one entry per CDR3 protein. The sample includes 650,000 to 900,000 distinct CDR3 sequences, roughly 46% of them seen just once. Sequencing was carried out using blood. Receptors were obtained from a girl aged 5-17 years with multiple sclerosis.

V is TRBV11-1 and J is TRBJ1-1, with no clear D. The CDR3 covers 15 residues. V was clipped by 6 bases and J by 0 bases, with 14 bases between them. Germline CDR1 SGHAT, CDR2 FQDESV (reference sequence). The CDR3 sequence: CASSRTDGLNTEAFF. The CDR3 region has the DNA TGTGCCAGCAGTCGGACGGACGGCTTGAACACTGAAGCTTTCTTT.

CDR3 in amino acids: CASSAGTGRYEQYF. CDR3 coding DNA: TGTGCCAGCAGCGCCGGGACAGGGCGCTACGAGCAGTACTTC. The V call is TRBV5-6, the J call TRBJ2-4, with 9 bases aligning to TRBD1. The DNA end lines up better with TRBJ2-7; the J call may be wrong. The CDR3 extends over 14 amino acids. Germline-derived CDR1 and CDR2 are SGHDT and YYEEEE.

The rearrangement joins TRBV28 to TRBJ1-5; D not resolved. Between the trimmed V and J ends, which lost 10 bases and 6 bases, there was a span of 22 bases. Germline V gene data show CDR1 as MDHEN and CDR2 as SYDVKM. This CDR3 region has 15 residues. The CDR3 DNA sequence: TGTGCCACCAACGCCGCTAGCCCTTGGGGTCAGCCCCAGCATTTT. Amino acids: CATNAASPWGQPQHF. The complete variable domain, with remaining parts taken from reference TRBV28 and TRBJ1-5, reads DVKVTQSSRYLVKRTGEKVFLECVQDMDHENMFWYRQDPGLGLRLIYFSYDVKMKEKGDIPEGYSVSREKKERFSLILESASTNQTSMYLCATNAASPWGQPQHFGDGTRLSIL.

CDR3 bases: TGTGCCAGCAGTTTATCACCACAGATGAACTATGGCTACACCTTC. This sequence encodes CASSLSPQMNYGYTF. The rearrangement uses TRBV28 and TRBJ1-2; D is ambiguous. Trimming took 1 base from V and 2 from J, leaving 11 bases between them. Per the germline V gene, CDR1 is MDHEN and CDR2 is SYDVKM. The CDR3 totals 15 residues.